What follows is one TCR beta chain and its context. The antigen it binds to is not known. One base away there is no much larger clone; base qualities are not given. The source of the sample is a study of blood T cells in healthy people across ages (dated by TCRdb to between 2015 and 2017). Broadly, across the study: Template switching captured roughly one uniquely barcoded TCR beta cDNA molecule per two T cells in model experiments. Age-related changes in TCR beta repertoire diversity were measured in the study by deep sequencing normalized with unique cDNA molecular identifiers. Donors were grouped into four age groups: young (average 16 years), middle-aged (under 40), aged (62) and long-lived (roughly 80). To avoid experimental bias, donors of different ages were distributed randomly across sequencing lanes. The study analyzed two additional independent replicas of 1 million unique cDNA reads from the same blood draw for two donors, one aged 18 to 29 and one aged 80 or older.

Preparation of the library involved 5' RACE. The sequencing machine was an Illumina HiSeq 2500. A second PCR of about 7 to 12 cycles was performed with a sample-barcoded 5' primer and a J-beta primer mix. Each TCR beta cDNA molecule received a unique molecular identifier from a template-switch 5' adaptor carrying 12 random nucleotides. Each sample yielded at least 2.5 million CDR3-containing paired-end reads. First-strand cDNA was synthesized from all RNA with the Mint cDNA synthesis kit, primed by a TRBC-specific oligonucleotide. All cDNA was treated with uracil-DNA glycosylase and then went through a first 18-cycle PCR with the universal primers M1SS and BC2_uni_R. The original pipeline was this. For normalization, 1 million high-quality reads, each with a distinct molecular identifier, were randomly selected from each sample. Reads with shared molecular identifiers were discarded instead of being binned into consensus sequences. CDR3 identification, clonotype clustering and error correction used MiTCR with a Q25 quality threshold and the strictest error-elimination algorithm. A nonparametric unseen species model using Euler transformation provided a lower-bound estimate of total TCR beta diversity. TCRdb reanalyzed the raw reads on its own, using fastp at Q25 for trimming and MiXCR for clone calling, and kept in-frame beta chains. Here each entry gathers all rows of one CDR3 protein and keeps the most common genes and DNA. TCRdb assigned the V and J calls; the authors' analysis was not used. The sample table lists around 800,000 distinct CDR3 sequences, 46% of them with a count of one. The ten largest account for 18% of the sample.

CDR3 length: 12 amino acids, cysteine to phenylalanine. CDR3 DNA only is kept here, 36 bases in frame from base 1. The germline V gene (reference sequence) supplies CDR1 LNHDA and CDR2 SQIVND. The donors were around 39 Caucasian individuals from Russia, aged about 6 to 100 years, who were systemically healthy. Approximately 9.7 milliliters of peripheral blood were drawn from each donor into EDTA-treated Vacutainer tubes. Ficoll-Paque density-gradient centrifugation was used to isolate PBMCs, with at least 7 million per sample. Trizol reagent was used to extract total RNA from the PBMCs, yielding at least 6 micrograms per sample. For every donor, an aliquot of PBMCs went through flow cytometry to measure the percentages of naive CD45RAhigh/CD27high T cells. On the study overall, not on this receptor specifically: Estimates of total diversity based on one million sequenced T cells were considered lower bounds and underestimates. Compared with the aged group, more naive CD4+ T cells, fewer expanded clones and increased TCR diversity were shown by the long-lived group, suggesting age selection. As age increased, observed TCR beta diversity per million T cells dropped in a roughly linear way, and a significant reduction was already evident by age 40. Because the CMV infection status of the donors was unknown, age-related changes in expanded clonotypes may potentially have been confounded. There was a strong correlation between observed TCR beta diversity and the percentage of naive T cells measured by flow cytometry. Bulk unsorted PBMC profiling prevented conclusive comparison of naive and antigen-experienced compartments.

The receptor chain draws on TRBV19 and TRBJ2-5; the D gene is perhaps TRBD1, from 6 matching bases. Near its end, the DNA agrees better with TRBJ2-7, so the J call may be wrong. This TCR came from a man older than 75 in good health. The material sequenced was blood. The sequence in DNA is TGTGCCGCCACAAGTACAGGGCTCGAGCAGTACTTC. It translates to CAATSTGLEQYF.